This TCR beta chain emerged from a study of cytomegalovirus exposure and HLA in healthy donors. Findings and caveats of the study: About 87% or about 30% of the time was how often most TCR beta V segments were productive, according to an earlier analysis. Most TCR sequences were rare, but some public TCRs occurred in many donors.

Samples came from healthy bone marrow donors. In regard to this clone: As yet, its antigen is unknown.

The CDR3 runs to 13 residues. PCR primers comprised 60 Vbeta and 13 Jbeta primers. Repertoires were generated with immunoSEQ multiplex PCR, while TCRdb's copy carries only in-frame clones and drops some. The sample holds some 57,000 clones, 70% to 90% seen once. Sequenced sample: PBMCs. This chain connects TRBV21-1 to TRBJ1-1. TRBV21-1 corresponds to a pseudogene. The TCR originated in a man aged 25 to 40 in good health and CMV-seropositive. The CDR3 bases are TGTGCCAGCAGAAGGAGGGGTAACACTGAAGCTTTCTTT. Amino acid sequence: CASRRRGNTEAFF.